This record looks at one T cell receptor (beta chain) sequence and its context. Its target is unknown. The sample belongs to a study of T cells after yellow fever vaccination. Study-level findings and limits: Reappearance after the booster was observed for most primary-vaccination clones (96% CD4, about 91% CD8).

TCRdb re-called the 5' RACE reads through MiXCR, storing one row per CDR3 protein. The sample records 200,000 to 300,000 distinct CDR3 sequences, less than 7.5% being singletons. V gave up 2 bases and J gave up 6 bases; unmatched junction bases: 8. CDR3 size: 15 residues. The germline CDR1 and CDR2 sequences are SEHNR and FQNEAQ (reference sequence). The receptor's source is a man under 40 who received the YFV17D yellow fever vaccine. Sequencing was performed on CD4+ T cells sorted from PBMCs, taken on the day of the yellow fever booster vaccination. The chain has TRBV7-9 and TRBJ2-3; 7 nucleotides align to TRBD1. The CDR3 DNA reads as TGTGCCAGCAGCTTACGACAGGGCATTAAGGATACGCAGTATTTT. This codes for CASSLRQGIKDTQYF.